Each of the 10 T cell receptor beta chains below was sequenced from the same sample in a study of blood T cell repertoires in COVID-19 (TCRdb year 2020). Libraries were made using the immunoSEQ multiplex PCR assay. TCRdb carries this immuneACCESS record with in-frame sequences only. Its versions omit some clonotypes, under half of them owing to an unresolved V gene in the studies checked, with the rest unexplained. The sample includes 300,000 to 400,000 clones, with about 88% observed a single time. 0.9% to 1.5% of the sample is held by the ten biggest clonotypes. Sequencing input: PBMCs or T cells enriched from blood (not recorded which). The receptors originated from a woman aged 18-29 years who had recovered from COVID-19.

V is TRBV5-4 and J is TRBJ1-2, with 11 bases fitting TRBD1. The germline V gene encodes CDR1 SGHNT and CDR2 YYREEE (reference sequence). This CDR3 is 14 amino acids long. Trimming removed 4 bases from V and 8 bases from J; junction bases left unmatched: 7. CDR3 nucleotide sequence: TGTGCCAGCAGCGGACCTCGGACAGGGGGCGGCTACACCTTC. As protein: CASSGPRTGGGYTF.

The rearrangement joins TRBV6-5 to TRBJ1-3; D gene unclear. The CDR3 has 14 amino acids. V was trimmed by 5 bases and J by 0 bases, leaving 8 bases between them. Looked up from germline, CDR1 is MNHEY and CDR2 is SVGAGI. The CDR3 DNA follows: TGTGCCAGCAGTAAGAGGAACTCTGGAAACACCATATATTTT. This codes for CASSKRNSGNTIYF.

V is TRBV12-5 and J is TRBJ1-5; D gene ambiguous. CDR3 length equals 13 residues. Trimming took off 6 bases at V and 4 bases at J, with 10 bases between the two ends. Germline V CDR1 and CDR2: LGHNT, FRNRAP. Here the CDR3 DNA reads TGTGCTAGTGGGGCGGGAGGAAATCAGCCCCAGCATTTT. Protein sequence: CASGAGGNQPQHF.

Comments on this clone: This same CDR3 is encoded by further DNA sequences in the sample. The chain joins TRBV27 to TRBJ2-7, with D tentatively TRBD1 (6 bases). The germline V gene encodes CDR1 MNHEY and CDR2 SMNVEV (reference sequence). The CDR3 has 13 amino acids. Deletions cut 0 bases from V and 3 bases from J, with 6 bases between. The CDR3 loop is CASSLSDSYEQYF. The CDR3 region has the DNA TGTGCCAGCAGTTTATCGGACAGCTACGAGCAGTACTTC.

This chain joins TRBV6-1 and TRBJ2-6; 9 bases are shared with TRBD2. Germline CDR1 is MNHNS and CDR2 is SASEGT. V was clipped by 0 bases and J by 0 bases; unmatched bases: 9. The length of the CDR3 is 20 residues. The CDR3 DNA reads TGTGCCAGCAGTGAAGCGCTTCGTAGCGGGGGCTACTCTGGGGCCAACGTCCTGACTTTC. Its protein is CASSEALRSGGYSGANVLTF.

The CDR3 is CASSVDIGVRGNTIYF. As DNA, the CDR3 is TGTGCCAGCAGCGTAGATATAGGGGTACGAGGAAACACCATATATTTT. The chain carries TRBV9 and TRBJ1-3; a weak D match, TRBD1 (5 bases). Germline CDR1 is SGDLS and CDR2 is YYNGEE. V lost 0 bases to trimming and J lost 4 bases, with 14 bases between them. CDR3 length: 16 residues.

This rearrangement joins TRBV29-1 to TRBJ1-2; 9 bases line up with TRBD1. V was pared by 4 bases and J by 1 base, with 10 bases of the junction left unmatched. There are 16 residues in the CDR3. CDR1 SQVTM and CDR2 ANQGSEA come from the germline V gene. The CDR3: CSVAKPDRGVNYGYTF. As DNA, the CDR3 is TGCAGCGTTGCGAAGCCGGACAGGGGTGTTAACTATGGCTACACCTTC.

This clone was observed many times. The DNA for the CDR3 is TGTGCCAGTAGTAACCAGGGGGCTGGGGCCAACGTCCTGACTTTC. Amino acids: CASSNQGAGANVLTF. The rearrangement links TRBV19 to TRBJ2-6, with 7 bases aligning to TRBD1. The CDR3 sequence is 15 residues long. The ends lost 4 bases at V and 2 bases at J; junction bases unmatched: 2. The germline CDR1 and CDR2 sequences are LNHDA and SQIVND (reference sequence).

This chain connects TRBV2 to TRBJ2-4, with a weak D call TRBD1 (5 bases). Trimming took 1 base from V and 2 from J, leaving 9 bases between them. The CDR3 loop spans 15 amino acids. In germline, CDR1 is SNHLY, CDR2 FYNNEI. Here the CDR3 DNA reads TGTGCCAGCAGTGAAGTCAGGGCTACCAAAAACATTCAGTACTTC. Translating it yields CASSEVRATKNIQYF.

The chain is built from TRBV10-2 and TRBJ1-2; no clear D gene. Germline values: CDR1 WSHSY, CDR2 SAAADI. V lost 3 bases and J 6 bases, leaving 14 bases between the germline ends. CDR3 length equals 14 residues. In nucleotides, the CDR3 is TGCGCCAGCAGTGATGGGTTCGGAGTTGATGGCTACACCTTC. Its translation is CASSDGFGVDGYTF.